This note documents a single T cell receptor beta chain sequence. This specimen comes from a study of cytomegalovirus exposure and HLA in healthy donors. Separate from the roughly 670-subject first cohort, the roughly 120-subject validation cohort was the one that the donors belonged to. Repertoires were generated with immunoSEQ multiplex PCR, while TCRdb's copy carries only in-frame clones and drops some. The table has hundreds of thousands of clones, more than 80% seen once. The CDR3 is 15 amino acids. With 5 bases removed from V and 0 bases from J, the gap between germline ends came to 14 bases. Germline V gene data show CDR1 as MNHEY and CDR2 as SVGAGI.

V and J are TRBV6-5 and TRBJ2-7; weak D call: TRBD1 (5 bases). The sample was PBMCs. The receptor's source is a woman between 18 and 29 years old in good health and CMV-seronegative. The CDR3 DNA reads as TGTGCCAGCAGTCCGGACATCCCGAGCTCCTACGAGCAGTACTTC. Translated: CASSPDIPSSYEQYF.